This entry features one TCR beta chain sequence. Original analysis: Amplification of reference gene primers provided the estimated nucleated cell counts. Profiled with immunoSEQ multiplex PCR; TCRdb holds only in-frame clones, not every one. That table is the source of V, J and clone size, and D and trimming were worked out from the DNA. This table has about 220,000 clones, about 90% appearing once. This sample was taken from a study of blood T cell repertoires in COVID-19. Study information: Samples representing acute and convalescent COVID-19 were sourced from the United States, Italy and Spain. PBMCs, B-cell-depleted T cells, or T cells provided the cDNA or gDNA that made up the material.

Deletions cut 5 bases from V and 2 bases from J, with 6 bases between. Per germline, CDR1 SGHNT and CDR2 YENEEA. CDR3 length equals 12 residues. This sequence was found in a woman aged 25 to 45 who had recovered from COVID-19. The sequencing sample was made of peripheral blood. The chain combines TRBV11-3 with TRBJ2-5; TRBD2 is a possible D gene (5 bases). DNA for the CDR3: TGTGCCAGCAGCCGGGGTCAAGAGACCCAGTACTTC. Amino acid sequence: CASSRGQETQYF.